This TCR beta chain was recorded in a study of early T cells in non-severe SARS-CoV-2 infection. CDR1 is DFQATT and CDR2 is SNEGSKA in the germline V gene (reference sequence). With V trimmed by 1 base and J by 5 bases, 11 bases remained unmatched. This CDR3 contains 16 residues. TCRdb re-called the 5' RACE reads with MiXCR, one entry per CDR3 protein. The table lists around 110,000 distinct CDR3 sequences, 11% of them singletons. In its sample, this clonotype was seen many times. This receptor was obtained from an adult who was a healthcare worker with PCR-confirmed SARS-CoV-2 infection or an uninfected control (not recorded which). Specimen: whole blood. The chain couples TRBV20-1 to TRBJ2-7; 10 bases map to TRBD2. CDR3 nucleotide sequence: TGCAGTGCTAGAGGGGTTAGCGGGAGGAGTTTCGACGAGCAGTACTTC. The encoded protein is CSARGVSGRSFDEQYF.